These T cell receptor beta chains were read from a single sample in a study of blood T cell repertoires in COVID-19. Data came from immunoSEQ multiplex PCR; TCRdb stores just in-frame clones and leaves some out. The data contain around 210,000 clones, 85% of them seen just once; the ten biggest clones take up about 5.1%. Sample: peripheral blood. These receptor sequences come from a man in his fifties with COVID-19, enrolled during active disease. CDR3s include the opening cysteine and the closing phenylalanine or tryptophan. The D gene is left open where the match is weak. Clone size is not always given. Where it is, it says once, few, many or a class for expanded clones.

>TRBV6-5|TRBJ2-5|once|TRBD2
CASSYSGLAIQETQYF
TGTGCCAGCAGTTACTCGGGACTAGCTATCCAAGAGACCCAGTACTTC
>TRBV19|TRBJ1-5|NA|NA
CASRRGGDRLPQHF
TGTGCCAGTAGGCGAGGGGGGGACCGTTTACCCCAGCATTTT
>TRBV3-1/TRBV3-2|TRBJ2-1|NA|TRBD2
CASSQGGGISYNEQFF
TGTGCCAGCAGCCAAGGCGGGGGGATCTCCTACAATGAGCAGTTCTTC
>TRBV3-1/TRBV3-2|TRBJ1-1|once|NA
CASSQVTGNTEAFF
TGTGCCAGCAGCCAAGTTACGGGGAACACTGAAGCTTTCTTT
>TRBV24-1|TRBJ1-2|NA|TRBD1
CATSDTTGTYGYTF
TGTGCCACCAGTGATACGACAGGGACCTATGGCTACACCTTC
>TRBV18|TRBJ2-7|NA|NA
CASSPGQNYEQYF
TGTGCCAGCTCACCAGGGCAGAACTACGAGCAGTACTTC
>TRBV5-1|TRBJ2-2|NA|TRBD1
CASRTDRVNTGELFF
TGCGCCAGCAGAACGGACAGGGTAAACACCGGGGAGCTGTTTTTT
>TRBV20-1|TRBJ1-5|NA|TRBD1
CSASTGVDQPQHF
TGCAGTGCTAGTACAGGGGTTGATCAGCCCCAGCATTTT
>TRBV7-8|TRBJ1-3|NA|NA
CASSPTLGSGNTIYF
TGTGCCAGCAGCCCGACTTTGGGCTCTGGAAACACCATATATTTT
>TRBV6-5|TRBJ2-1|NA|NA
CASNPREPSRNEQFF
TGTGCCAGCAACCCACGGGAGCCCTCTCGGAATGAGCAGTTCTTC
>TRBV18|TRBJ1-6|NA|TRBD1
CASSLLPGQITSPLHF
TGTGCCAGCTCACTACTGCCGGGACAGATTACTTCACCCCTCCACTTT
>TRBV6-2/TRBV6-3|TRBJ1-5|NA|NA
CASSFDSYQPQHF
TGTGCCAGCAGTTTTGACAGTTATCAGCCCCAGCATTTT
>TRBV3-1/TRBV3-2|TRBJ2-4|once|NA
CASSQVGRGLAKNIQYF
TGTGCCAGCAGCCAAGTAGGTCGGGGTCTAGCCAAAAACATTCAGTACTTC
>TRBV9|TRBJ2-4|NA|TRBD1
CASSPGQGADIQYF
TGTGCCAGCAGCCCAGGACAGGGGGCTGACATTCAGTACTTC
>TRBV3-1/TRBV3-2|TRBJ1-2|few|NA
CASSLQAVDGYTF
TGTGCCAGCAGCCTACAGGCGGTGGATGGCTACACCTTC
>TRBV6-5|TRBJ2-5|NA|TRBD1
CATIRTGMPETQYF
TGTGCCACCATCAGGACAGGGATGCCGGAGACCCAGTACTTC